One sample yielded the 5 T cell receptor beta chains listed below, sequenced in a study of shared clonotypes between healthy human individuals. Produced via immunoSEQ multiplex PCR; TCRdb's table is partial and in-frame only. The table records about 1.1 million clones, roughly 80% of them present only once. Sequencing was carried out using memory CD4+ T cells from PBMCs. Subset: CD45RA-negative fraction. These receptors originate from a man younger than 35 in good health. Some clones in this sample may be carry-over from other donors' samples.

This clone came up a few times. The chain recombines TRBV7-9 with TRBJ2-7; no firm D call. The CDR3 runs to 14 residues. Germline CDR1 and CDR2: SEHNR and FQNEAQ (reference sequence). V was shortened by 0 bases and J by 2 bases, with 8 bases between the two germline ends. In DNA, the CDR3 is TGTGCCAGCAGCTTAGCTTCCCGCACCTACGAGCAGTACTTC. It is translated as CASSLASRTYEQYF.

The rearrangement joins TRBV5-4 to TRBJ1-1; D not certain. Looked up from germline, CDR1 is SGHNT and CDR2 is YYREEE (reference sequence). The CDR3 is made up of 14 amino acids. Between the trimmed V and J ends, which lost 0 bases and 2 bases, there was a span of 8 bases. This CDR3 reads CASSLEATNTEAFF. The CDR3 nucleotides are TGTGCCAGCAGCTTGGAGGCGACAAACACTGAAGCTTTCTTT.

The V and J genes are TRBV6-5 and TRBJ1-2, with a tentative D call TRBD1 (5 bases). Trimming cost V 3 bases and J 0 bases, with 8 bases left between them. The length of the CDR3 is 14 residues. Germline V lookup: CDR1 MNHEY, CDR2 SVGAGI. The CDR3 here is CASSYATANYGYTF. Here the CDR3 DNA reads TGTGCCAGCAGTTATGCGACAGCTAACTATGGCTACACCTTC.

The chain combines TRBV6-1 with TRBJ1-1; tentative D call: TRBD1 (6 bases). V lost 7 bases and J 4 bases, leaving 19 bases between the germline ends. The CDR3 consists of 15 residues. Looked up from germline, CDR1 is MNHNS and CDR2 is SASEGT. This CDR3 reads CASISYGNRATEAFF. Written as DNA, the CDR3 is TGTGCCAGCATTTCCTACGGAAACAGGGCCACTGAAGCTTTCTTT.

This clone was counted once. Other DNA sequences within the sample encode an identical CDR3. The rearrangement links TRBV28 to TRBJ2-7; no reliable D call. This CDR3 is 12 amino acids long. V was pared by 2 bases and J by 3 bases, with 5 bases between. The germline CDR1 and CDR2 sequences are MDHEN and SYDVKM. CDR3 amino acids: CASSLTVYEQYF. The CDR3 DNA reads TGTGCCAGCAGTTTAACCGTCTACGAGCAGTACTTC.